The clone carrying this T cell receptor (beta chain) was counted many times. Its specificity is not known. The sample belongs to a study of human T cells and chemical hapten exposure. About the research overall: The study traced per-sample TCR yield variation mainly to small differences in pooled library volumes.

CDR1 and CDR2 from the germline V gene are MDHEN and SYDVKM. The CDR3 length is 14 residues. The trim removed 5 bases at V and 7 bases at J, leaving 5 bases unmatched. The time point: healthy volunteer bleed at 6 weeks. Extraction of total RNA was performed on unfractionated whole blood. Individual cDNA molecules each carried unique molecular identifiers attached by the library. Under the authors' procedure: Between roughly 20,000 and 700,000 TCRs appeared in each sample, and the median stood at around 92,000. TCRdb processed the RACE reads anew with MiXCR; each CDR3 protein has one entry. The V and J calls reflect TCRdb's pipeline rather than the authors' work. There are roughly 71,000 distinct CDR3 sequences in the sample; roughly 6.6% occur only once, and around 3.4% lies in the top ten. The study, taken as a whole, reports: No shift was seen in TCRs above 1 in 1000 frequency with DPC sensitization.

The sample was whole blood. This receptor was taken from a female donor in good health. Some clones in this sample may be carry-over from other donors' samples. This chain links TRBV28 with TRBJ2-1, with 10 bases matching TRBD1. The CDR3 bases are TGTGCCAGCAGTCCGTGGGACAGGGGTAATGAGCAGTTCTTC. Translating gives CASSPWDRGNEQFF.